This T cell receptor beta chain emerged from a study of T cells in Graves' hyperthyroidism and ophthalmopathy. TCR beta CDR3 regions were amplified from RNA transcripts. With the HTBI primer set, the TCR CDR3 went through a first round of RT-PCR. Using its own MiXCR run on the multiplex PCR reads, TCRdb lists one record per CDR3 protein. The sample includes about 600,000 distinct CDR3 sequences, 11% to 15% of them seen just once. This clonotype was detected many times. CDR1 is MDHEN and CDR2 is SYDVKM in the germline V gene. The germline V and J ends were trimmed by 3 bases and 0 bases, with 12 bases remaining between them. The CDR3 is made up of 15 amino acids.

The receptor was derived from a woman under 30 with Graves' ophthalmopathy. The rearrangement uses TRBV28 and TRBJ2-7; a possible D gene is TRBD1 (6 bases). The material sequenced was blood. The CDR3 DNA follows: TGTGCCAGCAGTTTTCAGGGGTCCCGCTCCTACGAGCAGTACTTC. Amino acid sequence: CASSFQGSRSYEQYF. The complete variable domain, with remaining parts taken from reference TRBV28 and TRBJ2-7, reads DVKVTQSSRYLVKRTGEKVFLECVQDMDHENMFWYRQDPGLGLRLIYFSYDVKMKEKGDIPEGYSVSREKKERFSLILESASTNQTSMYLCASSFQGSRSYEQYFGPGTRLTVT.